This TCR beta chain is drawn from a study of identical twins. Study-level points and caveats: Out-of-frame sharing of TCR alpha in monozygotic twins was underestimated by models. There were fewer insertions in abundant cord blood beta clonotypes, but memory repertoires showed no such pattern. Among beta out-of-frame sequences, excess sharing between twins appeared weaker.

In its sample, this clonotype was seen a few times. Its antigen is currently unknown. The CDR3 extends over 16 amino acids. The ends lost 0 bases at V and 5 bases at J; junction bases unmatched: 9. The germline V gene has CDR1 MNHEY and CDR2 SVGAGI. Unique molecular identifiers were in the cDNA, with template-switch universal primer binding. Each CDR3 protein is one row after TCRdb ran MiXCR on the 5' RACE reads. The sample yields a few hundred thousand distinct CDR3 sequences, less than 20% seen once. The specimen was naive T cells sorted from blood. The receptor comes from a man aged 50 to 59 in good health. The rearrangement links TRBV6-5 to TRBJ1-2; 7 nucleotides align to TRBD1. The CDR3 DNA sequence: TGTGCCAGCAGTTACTCATCTAGGGGGCGCGGGTATGGCTACACCTTC. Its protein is CASSYSSRGRGYGYTF.